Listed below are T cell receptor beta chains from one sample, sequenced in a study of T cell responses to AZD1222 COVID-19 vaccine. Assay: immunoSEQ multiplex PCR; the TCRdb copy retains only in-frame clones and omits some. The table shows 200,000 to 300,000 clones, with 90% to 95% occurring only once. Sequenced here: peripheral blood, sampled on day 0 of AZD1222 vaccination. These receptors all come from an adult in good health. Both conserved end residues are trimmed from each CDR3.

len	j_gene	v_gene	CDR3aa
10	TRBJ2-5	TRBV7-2	ASRIGGETQY
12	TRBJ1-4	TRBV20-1	SASMKQAGEKLF
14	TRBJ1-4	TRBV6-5	ASSWEQGRTNEKLF
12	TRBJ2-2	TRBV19	ASSIGPANGELF
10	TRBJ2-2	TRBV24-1	ATSRLAGELF
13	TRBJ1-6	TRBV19	ASREGRGYNSPLH
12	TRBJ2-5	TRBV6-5	ASSLGGVQETQY
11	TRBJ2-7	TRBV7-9	ASSLDRGHEQY
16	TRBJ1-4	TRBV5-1	ASKTGTGSVGANEKLF
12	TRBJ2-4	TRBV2	ASAPVKGKNIQY
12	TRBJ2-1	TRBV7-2	ASRGTGTYNEQF
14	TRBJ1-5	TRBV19	ASSIGRQASNQPQH
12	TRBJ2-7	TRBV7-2	ASSPTGGVYEQY
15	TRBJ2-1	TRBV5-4	ASSESERAGGYNEQF
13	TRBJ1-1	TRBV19	ASSIFPRGYEGAF
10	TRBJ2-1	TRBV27	ASSFVGGEQF
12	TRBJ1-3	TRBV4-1	ASSQAAPGNTIY
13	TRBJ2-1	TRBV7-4	ASSLAGGPSNEQF
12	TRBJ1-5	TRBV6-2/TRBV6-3	ASSYSRRNQPQH
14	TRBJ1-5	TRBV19	ASRRQGGTSNQPQH
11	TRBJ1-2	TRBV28	ASSFDRNYGYT
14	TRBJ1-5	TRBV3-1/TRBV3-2	ASSQSGQGLNQPQH
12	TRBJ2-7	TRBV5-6	ASSLTGRGGEQY
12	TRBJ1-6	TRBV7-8	ASSWGQVNSPLH
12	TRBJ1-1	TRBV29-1	SVENPPGGTEAF
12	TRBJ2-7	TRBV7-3	ASSPQGNSYEQY
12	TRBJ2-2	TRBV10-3	ATRSSGNTGELF
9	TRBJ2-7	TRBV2	ASTPGGEQY
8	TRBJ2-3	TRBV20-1	SASKGGQY
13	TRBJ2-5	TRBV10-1	ASSPWDRSEETQY
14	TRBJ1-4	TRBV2	ASSDPSWKTNEKLF
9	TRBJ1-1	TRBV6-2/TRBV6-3	ASSFVGGAF
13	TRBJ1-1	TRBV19	ASSIAGLGNTEAF
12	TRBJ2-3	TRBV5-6	ASSLDVGTDTQY
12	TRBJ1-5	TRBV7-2	ASSLGYGGQPQH
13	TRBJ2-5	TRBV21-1	ASSRQRGQGETQY
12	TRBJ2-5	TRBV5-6	ASSWGSEQETQY
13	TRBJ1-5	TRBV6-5	ASSYSREAGQPQH
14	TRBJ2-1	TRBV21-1	ASSPLPGASPNEQF
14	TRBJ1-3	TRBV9	ASSPRDLSSGNTIY
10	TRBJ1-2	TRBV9	ASSVVGSVYT
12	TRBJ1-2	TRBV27	ASSLARGGYGYT
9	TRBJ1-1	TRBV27	ASTPETGGL
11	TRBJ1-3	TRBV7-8	ASSETAGNTIY
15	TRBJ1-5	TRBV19	ASSTGQGGTSNQPQH
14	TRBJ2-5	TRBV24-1	ATSDPGLADQETQY
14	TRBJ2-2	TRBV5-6	ASSLWRTILTGELF
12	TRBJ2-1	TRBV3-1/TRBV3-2	ASSQGGIDNEQF
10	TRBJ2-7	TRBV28	ASSLRRYEQY
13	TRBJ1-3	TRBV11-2	ASSLIRGSGNTIY
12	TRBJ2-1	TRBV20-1	SASGHHSYNEQF
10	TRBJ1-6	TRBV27	ASRGWGSPLH
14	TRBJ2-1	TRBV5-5	ASSLETTRTYNEQF
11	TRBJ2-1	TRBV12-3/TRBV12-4	ASLSGIADEQF
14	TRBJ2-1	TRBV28	ASSPPGVSSYNEQF
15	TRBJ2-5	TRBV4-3	ASSLGISGRARETQY
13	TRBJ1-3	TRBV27	ASSPYRGAGNTIY
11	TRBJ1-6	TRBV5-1	ASSLAGGSPLH
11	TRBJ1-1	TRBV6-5	ASSPQGLPEAF
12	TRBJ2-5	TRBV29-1	SVDIAGSWGTQY